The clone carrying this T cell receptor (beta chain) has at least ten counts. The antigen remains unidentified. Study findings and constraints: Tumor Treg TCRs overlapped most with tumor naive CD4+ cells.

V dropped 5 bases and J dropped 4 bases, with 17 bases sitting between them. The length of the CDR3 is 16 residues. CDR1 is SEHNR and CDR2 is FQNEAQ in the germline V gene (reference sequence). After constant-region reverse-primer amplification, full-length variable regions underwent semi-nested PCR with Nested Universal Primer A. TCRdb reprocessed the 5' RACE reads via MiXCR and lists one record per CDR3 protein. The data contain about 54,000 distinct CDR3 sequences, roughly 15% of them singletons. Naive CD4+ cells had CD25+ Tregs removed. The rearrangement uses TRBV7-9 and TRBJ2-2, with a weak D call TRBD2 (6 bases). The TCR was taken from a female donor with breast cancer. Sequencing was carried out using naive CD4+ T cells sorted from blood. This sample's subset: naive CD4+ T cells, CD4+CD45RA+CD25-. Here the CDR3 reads CASSQIGGGSTGELFF. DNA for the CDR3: TGTGCCAGCAGCCAAATCGGGGGAGGATCCACCGGGGAGCTGTTTTTT.